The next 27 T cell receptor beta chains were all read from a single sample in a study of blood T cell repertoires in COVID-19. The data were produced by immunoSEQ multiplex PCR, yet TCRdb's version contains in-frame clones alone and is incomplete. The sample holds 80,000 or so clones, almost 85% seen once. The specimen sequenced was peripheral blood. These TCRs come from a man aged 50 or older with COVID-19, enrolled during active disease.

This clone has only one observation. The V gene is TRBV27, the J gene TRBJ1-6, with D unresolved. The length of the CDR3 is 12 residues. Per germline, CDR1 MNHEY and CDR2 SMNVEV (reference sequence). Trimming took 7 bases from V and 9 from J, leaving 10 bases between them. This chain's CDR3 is CASTEGSSPLHF. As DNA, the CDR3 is TGTGCCAGCACAGAGGGTTCTTCACCCCTCCACTTT.

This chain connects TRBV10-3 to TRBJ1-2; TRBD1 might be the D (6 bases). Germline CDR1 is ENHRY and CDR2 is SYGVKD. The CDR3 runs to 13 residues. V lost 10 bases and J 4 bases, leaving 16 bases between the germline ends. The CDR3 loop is CATDQGSGYGYTF. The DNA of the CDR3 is TGTGCCACCGATCAGGGGTCGGGCTATGGCTACACCTTC.

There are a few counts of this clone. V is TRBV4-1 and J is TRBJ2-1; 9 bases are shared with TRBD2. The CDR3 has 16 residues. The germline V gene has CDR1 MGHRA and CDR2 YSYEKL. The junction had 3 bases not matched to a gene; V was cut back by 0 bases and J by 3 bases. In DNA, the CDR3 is TGCGCCAGCAGCCAAGATGCGACTAGCGGCTACAATGAGCAGTTCTTC. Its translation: CASSQDATSGYNEQFF.

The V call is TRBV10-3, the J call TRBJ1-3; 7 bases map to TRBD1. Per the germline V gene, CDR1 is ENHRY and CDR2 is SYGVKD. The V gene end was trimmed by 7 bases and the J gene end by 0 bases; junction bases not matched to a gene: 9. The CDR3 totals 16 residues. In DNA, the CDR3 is TGTGCCATCACCCGGGACAGCCCGATCTCTGGAAACACCATATATTTT. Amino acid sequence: CAITRDSPISGNTIYF.

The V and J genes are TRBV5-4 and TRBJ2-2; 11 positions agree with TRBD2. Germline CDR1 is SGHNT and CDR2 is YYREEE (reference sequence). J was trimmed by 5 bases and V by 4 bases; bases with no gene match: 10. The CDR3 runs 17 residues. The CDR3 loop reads CASSPPGLAGGTGELFF. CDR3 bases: TGTGCCAGCAGCCCCCCGGGGCTAGCGGGAGGTACCGGGGAGCTGTTTTTT.

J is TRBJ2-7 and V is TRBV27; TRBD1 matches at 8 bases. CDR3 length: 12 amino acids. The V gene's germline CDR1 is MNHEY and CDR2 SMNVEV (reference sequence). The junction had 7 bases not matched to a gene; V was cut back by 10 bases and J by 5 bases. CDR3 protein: CATRTGFNEQYF. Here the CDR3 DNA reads TGTGCCACCAGGACAGGGTTCAACGAGCAGTACTTC.

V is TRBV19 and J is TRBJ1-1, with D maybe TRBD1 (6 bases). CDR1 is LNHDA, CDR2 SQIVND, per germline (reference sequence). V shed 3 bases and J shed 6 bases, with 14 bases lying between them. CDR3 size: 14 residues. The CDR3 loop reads CASSILDRHSEAFF. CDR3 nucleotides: TGTGCCAGTAGTATTCTGGACAGACATTCTGAAGCTTTCTTT.

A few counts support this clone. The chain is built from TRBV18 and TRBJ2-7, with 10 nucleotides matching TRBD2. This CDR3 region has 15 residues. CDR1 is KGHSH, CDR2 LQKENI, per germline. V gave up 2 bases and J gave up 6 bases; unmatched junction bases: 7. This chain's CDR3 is CASSPGAGGGVEQYF. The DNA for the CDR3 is TGTGCCAGCTCACCAGGAGCGGGAGGGGGGGTCGAGCAGTACTTC.

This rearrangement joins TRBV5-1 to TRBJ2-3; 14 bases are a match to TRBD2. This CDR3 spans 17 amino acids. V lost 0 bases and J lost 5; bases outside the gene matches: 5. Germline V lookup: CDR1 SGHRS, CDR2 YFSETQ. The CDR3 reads CASSLGGLAGDQDTQYF. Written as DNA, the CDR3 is TGCGCCAGCAGCTTGGGGGGACTAGCGGGAGATCAAGATACGCAGTATTTT.

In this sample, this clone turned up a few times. The CDR3 loop reads CASSESPGTKGPFF. CDR3 coding DNA: TGTGCCAGCAGTGAATCCCCCGGGACAAAGGGTCCTTTCTTT. V usage is TRBV28 and J usage is TRBJ1-1, with D possibly being TRBD1 (6 bases). The V end was cut by 5 bases, the J end by 12 bases, with 22 bases between. Germline assignment: CDR1 MDHEN and CDR2 SYDVKM. There are 14 residues in the CDR3.

CDR3 nucleotide sequence: TGTGCCAGCAGCCAAGAGGCGCGCGGGAGCACCTACGAGCAGTACTTC. The encoded protein is CASSQEARGSTYEQYF. The rearrangement links TRBV4-2 to TRBJ2-7; 7 bases line up with TRBD2. V lost 0 bases to trimming and J lost 2 bases; unmatched junction nucleotides: 7. The germline V gene has CDR1 LGHNA and CDR2 YNFKEQ. The CDR3 contains 16 residues.

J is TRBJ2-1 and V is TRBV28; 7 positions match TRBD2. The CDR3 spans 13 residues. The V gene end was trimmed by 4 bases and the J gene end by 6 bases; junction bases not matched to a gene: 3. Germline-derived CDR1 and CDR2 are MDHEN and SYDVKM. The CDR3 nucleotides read TGTGCCAGCAGTTCACTAGCGCGCAATGAGCAGTTCTTC. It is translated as CASSSLARNEQFF.

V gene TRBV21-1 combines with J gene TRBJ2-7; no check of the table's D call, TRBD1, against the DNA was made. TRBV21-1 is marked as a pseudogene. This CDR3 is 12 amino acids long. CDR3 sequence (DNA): TGTGCCAGCAGCAAATTGGGGCGCGAGCAGTACTTC. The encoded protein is CASSKLGREQYF.

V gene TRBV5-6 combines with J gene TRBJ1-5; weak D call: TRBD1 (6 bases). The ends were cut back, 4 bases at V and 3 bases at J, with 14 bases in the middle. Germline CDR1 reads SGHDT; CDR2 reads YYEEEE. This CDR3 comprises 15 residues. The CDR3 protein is CASSGYGQYNQPQHF. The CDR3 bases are TGTGCCAGCAGCGGATACGGACAGTACAATCAGCCCCAGCATTTT.

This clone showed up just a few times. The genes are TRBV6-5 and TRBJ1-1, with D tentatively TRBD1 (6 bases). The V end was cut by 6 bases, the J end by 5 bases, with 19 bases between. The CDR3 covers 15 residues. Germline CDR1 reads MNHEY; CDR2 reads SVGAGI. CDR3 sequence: CASSIQGLLRTEAFF. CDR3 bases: TGTGCCAGCAGCATTCAGGGGCTGTTGCGGACTGAAGCTTTCTTT.

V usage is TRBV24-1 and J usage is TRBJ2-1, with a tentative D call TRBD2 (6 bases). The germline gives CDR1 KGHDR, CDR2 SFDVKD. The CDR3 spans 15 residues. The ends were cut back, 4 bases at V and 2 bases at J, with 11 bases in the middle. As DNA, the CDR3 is TGTGCCACCAGTGACCCGGGGGTTACCTACAATGAGCAGTTCTTC. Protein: CATSDPGVTYNEQFF.

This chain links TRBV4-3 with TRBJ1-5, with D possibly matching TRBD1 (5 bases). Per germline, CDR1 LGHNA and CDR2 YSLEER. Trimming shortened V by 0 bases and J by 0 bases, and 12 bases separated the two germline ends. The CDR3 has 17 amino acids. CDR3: CASSQDRGVNSNQPQHF. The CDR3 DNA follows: TGCGCCAGCAGCCAAGATCGGGGGGTGAATAGCAATCAGCCCCAGCATTTT.

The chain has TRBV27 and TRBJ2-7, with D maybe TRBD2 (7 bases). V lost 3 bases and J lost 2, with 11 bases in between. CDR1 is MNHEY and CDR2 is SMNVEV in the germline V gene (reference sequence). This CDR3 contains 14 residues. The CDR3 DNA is TGTGCCAGCAGTTTGGGCGGGGGCCCCTACGAGCAGTACTTC. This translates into CASSLGGGPYEQYF.

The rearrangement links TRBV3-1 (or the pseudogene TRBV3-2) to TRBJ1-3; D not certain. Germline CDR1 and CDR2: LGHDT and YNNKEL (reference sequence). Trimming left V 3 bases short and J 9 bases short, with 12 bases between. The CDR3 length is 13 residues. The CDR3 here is CASSHLRAGTIYF. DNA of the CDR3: TGTGCCAGCAGCCACCTACGCGCCGGCACCATATATTTT.

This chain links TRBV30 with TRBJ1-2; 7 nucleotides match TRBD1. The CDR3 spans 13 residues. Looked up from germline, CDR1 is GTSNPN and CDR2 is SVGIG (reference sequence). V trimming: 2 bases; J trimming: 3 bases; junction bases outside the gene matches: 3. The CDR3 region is CAWSQQGHYGYTF. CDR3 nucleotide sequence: TGTGCCTGGAGTCAACAGGGGCACTATGGCTACACCTTC.

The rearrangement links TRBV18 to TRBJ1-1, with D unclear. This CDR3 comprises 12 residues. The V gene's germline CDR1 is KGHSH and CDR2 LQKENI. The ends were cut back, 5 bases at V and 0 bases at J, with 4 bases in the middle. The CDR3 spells CASSSMNTEAFF. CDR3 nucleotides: TGTGCCAGCTCATCCATGAACACTGAAGCTTTCTTT.

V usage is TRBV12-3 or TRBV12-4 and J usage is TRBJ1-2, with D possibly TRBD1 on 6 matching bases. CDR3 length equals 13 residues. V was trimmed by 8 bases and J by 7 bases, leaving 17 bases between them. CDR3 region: CASSRGAVCGYTF. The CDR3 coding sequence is TGTGCCAGCTCTCGGGGGGCGGTCTGTGGCTACACCTTC.

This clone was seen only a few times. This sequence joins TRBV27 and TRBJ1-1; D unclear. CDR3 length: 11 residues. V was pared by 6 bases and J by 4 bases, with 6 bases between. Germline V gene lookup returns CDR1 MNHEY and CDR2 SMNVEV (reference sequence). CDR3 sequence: CASSLATEAFF. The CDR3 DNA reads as TGTGCCAGCAGCCTAGCCACTGAAGCTTTCTTT.

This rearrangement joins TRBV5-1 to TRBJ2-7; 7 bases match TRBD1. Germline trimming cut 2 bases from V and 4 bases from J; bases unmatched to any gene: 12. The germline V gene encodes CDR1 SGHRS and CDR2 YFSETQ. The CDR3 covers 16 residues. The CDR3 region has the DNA TGCGCCAGCAGCTTCAACACAGGGGCATCCCCTTACGAGCAGTACTTC. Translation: CASSFNTGASPYEQYF.

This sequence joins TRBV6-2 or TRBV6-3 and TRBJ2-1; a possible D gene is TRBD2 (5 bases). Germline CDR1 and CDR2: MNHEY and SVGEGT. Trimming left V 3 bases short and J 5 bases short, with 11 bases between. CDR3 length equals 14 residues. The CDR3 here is CASSYKAEHNEQFF. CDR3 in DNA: TGTGCCAGCAGTTATAAAGCGGAGCACAATGAGCAGTTCTTC.

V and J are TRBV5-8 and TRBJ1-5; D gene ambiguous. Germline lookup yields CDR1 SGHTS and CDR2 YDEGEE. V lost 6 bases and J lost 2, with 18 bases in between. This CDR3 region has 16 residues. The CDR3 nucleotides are TGTGCCAGCACCCAAATCCTGACTAGCGGCAATCAGCCCCAGCATTTT. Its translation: CASTQILTSGNQPQHF.

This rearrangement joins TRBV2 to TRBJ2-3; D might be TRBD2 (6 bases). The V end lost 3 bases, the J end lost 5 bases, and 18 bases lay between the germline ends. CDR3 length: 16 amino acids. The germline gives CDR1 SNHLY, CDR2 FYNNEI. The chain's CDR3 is CASSEGGGLALDTQYF. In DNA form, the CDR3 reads TGTGCCAGCAGTGAGGGGGGTGGGCTAGCTTTAGATACGCAGTATTTT.